The TCR beta chain described here comes from a study of shared clonotypes between healthy human individuals (TCRdb year 2020). For the study in its entirety: The cohort comprised a couple of women and a few men aged 18 to 49 years. Per donor, three plates each were used for CD4 naive and CD4 memory, two for CD8 naive, and one for CD8 memory. To estimate repertoire size and how much clonotypes are shared between individuals, the study performed deep sequencing of blood TCR repertoires from a few healthy adults. To increase sequencing depth and limit assay-specific biases, different laboratories used diverse techniques to prepare libraries and sequence TCR repertoires. Per donor, leukapheresis produced somewhere between about 0.85 and 9.5 billion PBMCs.

TCR CDR3 regions were amplified from genomic DNA by multiplex PCR using the deep immunoSEQ assay. Genomic DNA extracted from each cell subset was distributed evenly over all wells of several immunoSEQ 96-well plates, and each plate served as one replicate. For sorted subsets, each replicate PCR was loaded with roughly 190 ng genomic DNA, equivalent to approximately 33,000 T cell genomes. Purified libraries were measured with a Qubit 3.0 fluorometer, size-checked on a Bioanalyzer 2100, and measured again with the KAPA Library Quantification kit. A separate single-read 150-cycle Illumina NextSeq 550 flow cell was used to sequence each immunoSEQ 96-well plate. In the paper's pipeline: Because only junctional sequences without quality scores were contained in the immunoSEQ output, filtering matching that applied to full-length reads could not be performed. To assign V/J genes and CDR3, sequences were annotated using PyIR, a Python wrapper for IgBLAST v1.9, with IMGT germline references. Any read was removed if the V/J assignment was weak (E-value above 1e-6), the CDR3 was missing, or the read contained stop codons, out-of-frame junctions, or ambiguous translated residues. V3J clonotypes were defined as sequences sharing the same inferred V gene, J gene, and CDR3 amino acid sequence. Percentage overlap between repertoires was calculated by dividing the number of shared unique clonotypes by the size of the smaller repertoire. Repertoire richness was assessed with RTK rarefaction, the Chao1 estimator, and Recon v2.1 estimates of unobserved clonotypes. For all TCRbeta clonotypes obtained by the gDNA method from several donors, generation probabilities were computed with OLGA. As stored in TCRdb, this immuneACCESS dataset retains in-frame rearrangements with V and J assigned. A fraction of the clones does not appear; measured against another copy, unresolved V genes explain less than half of the discrepancy, and the remainder lacks a known reason. V and J calls and clone size are copied from that table; D and trimming were computed from the DNA. The sample yields around 350,000 clones; around 70% were counted once. Under 11% of the sample rests with the top ten.

Donors were healthy HIV-negative adults with no recently reported acute infections or vaccinations. Every donor was a Caucasian adult living in Nashville, Tennessee, USA. CD4+ T cells were enriched by magnetic negative selection; naive cells were then positively selected on CD45RA, and the negative fraction formed the memory subset. After blood collection by leukapheresis, PBMCs were isolated using Ficoll-Histopaque density gradient centrifugation and then cryopreserved in the vapor phase of liquid nitrogen. Purity and quantity of every magnetically sorted T cell population were checked by analytical flow cytometry. From each sorted fraction, genomic DNA was isolated and quantified by UV absorbance on a Nanodrop 2000c. With regard to this clone: It lacks a known antigen. Per-base quality was not reported, and no clone a single base away is much larger than it.

CDR1 is given as MNHNS and CDR2 as SASEGT, both from the germline V gene. The CDR3 holds 13 amino acids from the cysteine to the phenylalanine. Just CDR3 DNA is preserved here, 39 bases in frame from base 1. V sheds 6 bases and J sheds 3 bases, leaving 11 bases between their ends. What the research found in general, with its limitations: Naive subsets generally had larger estimated clonotype richness than memory subsets. Sampling was restricted to blood, and TCR repertoires in tissues likely differ from the TCR repertoires found in blood. Approximately 5% of naive CD4, 3.5% of naive CD8, 2% to 2.5% of memory CD4, and 0.4% of memory CD8 clonotypes were shared across four donors. Based on pairwise subsampling, the degree of clonotype sharing among donors was expected to be affected by sequencing depth. Compared with non-shared clonotypes, clonotypes shared by all four sorted-subset donors had higher generation probabilities. Rarefaction of sorted-subset datasets indicated incomplete sequencing despite the large sequencing depth. The genetic and exposure-history diversity represented was limited by the small number of donors.

This TCR was recovered from a man aged 25 to 40 in good health. The chain was built from TRBV6-1 and TRBJ1-1; 5 matching bases give a weak D call of TRBD1. Sequenced sample: memory CD4+ T cells sorted from blood. The cell subset or site label corresponds to: CD45RA-negative fraction. CDR3 region: CASSLQVYTEAFF. The DNA reads TGTGCCAGCAGCCTACAGGTGTACACTGAAGCTTTCTTT.